The 8 T cell receptor beta chains in this list originate from one sample, sequenced in a study of blood T cells in healthy people across ages. It was with a sample-barcoded 5' primer and a J-beta primer mix that a second PCR of roughly 7 to 12 cycles was run. TCRdb recomputed calls from the 5' RACE reads with MiXCR, one row per CDR3 protein. The sample comprises fewer than 2,000,000 distinct CDR3 sequences, around 36% of which are singletons, and approximately 11% rests with the top ten. Sequenced input: blood. The receptors here all came from a woman aged 25 to 45 in good health.

This clonotype was seen only a few times. J is TRBJ2-4 and V is TRBV6-1; TRBD1 matches at 9 bases. The CDR3 covers 14 residues. Losses at the gene ends were 4 bases for V and 11 bases for J; bases not matched to a gene: 9. Germline V gene lookup returns CDR1 MNHNS and CDR2 SASEGT. CDR3: CASSGTGGASVQYF. DNA for the CDR3: TGTGCCAGCAGTGGCACAGGGGGCGCGTCGGTTCAGTACTTC.

The rearrangement uses TRBV5-1 and TRBJ2-4; a weak D match, TRBD2 (5 bases). The assigned J gene may be wrong: the sequence end matches TRBJ2-7 better. This CDR3 comprises 14 residues. Germline V gene lookup returns CDR1 SGHRS and CDR2 YFSETQ. The CDR3 nucleotides read TGCGCCAGCAGCTTGGTAGCGCGGGCGATCGAGCAGTACTTC. Its protein is CASSLVARAIEQYF.

This chain connects TRBV18 to TRBJ1-5; weak D call: TRBD1 (5 bases). This CDR3 region has 13 residues. V lost 8 bases to trimming and J lost 2 bases, with 10 bases between them. The V gene's germline CDR1 is KGHSH and CDR2 LQKENI. The CDR3 coding sequence is TGTGCCAGCGGGTGGGGGGGCAATCAGCCCCAGCATTTT. Its protein product is CASGWGGNQPQHF.

This clonotype was observed a handful of times. This sequence joins TRBV11-1 and TRBJ2-3, with 10 bases matching TRBD2. The trim removed 2 bases at V and 2 bases at J, leaving 4 bases unmatched. Germline CDR1 is SGHAT and CDR2 is FQDESV (reference sequence). The CDR3 consists of 16 residues. The DNA for the CDR3 is TGTGCCAGCAGCTTATCAGCGGGGGGGTTCACAGATACGCAGTATTTT. This sequence encodes CASSLSAGGFTDTQYF.

In this sample, this clonotype turned up a few times. The chain carries TRBV27 and TRBJ2-3; possible D gene TRBD1, 5 bases. The CDR3 totals 15 residues. Trimming stripped 5 bases from V and 4 bases from J, with 16 bases between. Per the germline V gene, CDR1 is MNHEY and CDR2 is SMNVEV (reference sequence). The CDR3 coding sequence is TGTGCCAGCAGTCCCAGAGCAGGGATGGCAGATACGCAGTATTTT. Its translation is CASSPRAGMADTQYF.

Only a few counts were recorded for this clonotype. This chain connects TRBV6-1 to TRBJ1-2; 7 bases are a match to TRBD1. This CDR3 comprises 15 residues. Germline V lookup: CDR1 MNHNS, CDR2 SASEGT. Germline trimming cut 2 bases from V and 5 bases from J; bases unmatched to any gene: 8. The CDR3 coding sequence is TGTGCCAGCAGTGAAAGCGGTGAGGGGGCGTATGGCTACACCTTC. Amino acids: CASSESGEGAYGYTF.

Concerning this clonotype itself: A junction boundary mismatches the germline segment, possibly from a read error. This chain connects TRBV9 to TRBJ2-4; D uncertain. Matching the DNA end better, TRBJ2-7 makes the J call doubtful. Germline V gives CDR1 SGDLS, CDR2 YYNGEE. CDR3 length: 15 residues. The CDR3 coding sequence is TGTGCCGGCAGCGTAGAAGAACAGTCCTCCTACGAGCAGTACTTC. It codes for CAGSVEEQSSYEQYF.

This clonotype came up many times. The chain uses TRBV7-6 and TRBJ2-3, with 8 bases fitting TRBD1. Germline loops: CDR1 SGHVS, CDR2 FNYEAQ. CDR3 length: 20 residues. With V trimmed by 4 bases and J by 2 bases, 20 bases remained unmatched. The chain's CDR3 is CASSSPRGRVPGFSTDTQYF. In nucleotides, the CDR3 is TGTGCCAGCAGCTCCCCCAGGGGGCGCGTCCCCGGATTTTCCACAGATACGCAGTATTTT.